These 10 T cell receptor beta chains came from one sample sequenced in a study of T cell repertoires in cytomegalovirus infection. MiXCR, run by TCRdb on the reads, gives a single entry per CDR3 protein. Of about 770,000 distinct CDR3 sequences detected, 25% to 30% appear once; the ten largest clones hold around 12%. These receptors are not linked to any known antigen. This sample comprised cultured CD8+ T cells from PBMCs, obtained from culture after CMV antigen stimulation. Every receptor here comes from a human donor in good health (CMV status not recorded). Some clones in this sample may be carry-over from other donors' samples.

The chain combines TRBV9 with TRBJ2-2; a possible D gene is TRBD2 (6 bases). The ends were cut back, 0 bases at V and 1 base at J, with 16 bases in the middle. CDR1 SGDLS and CDR2 YYNGEE come from the germline V gene. The CDR3 extends over 18 amino acids. CDR3 DNA sequence: TGTGCCAGCAGCGTAGAAGGGACTCACACTTTGAACACCGGGGAGCTGTTTTTT. Encoded protein: CASSVEGTHTLNTGELFF.

The table lists this clonotype with a few counts. The V gene is TRBV7-2, the J gene TRBJ2-5, with 8 bases identical to TRBD2. The germline V gene has CDR1 SGHTA and CDR2 FQGNSA. V was clipped by 5 bases and J by 4 bases; unmatched bases: 3. The CDR3 consists of 13 residues. The CDR3 coding sequence is TGTGCCAGCAGCCCGGGGGGGGTAGAGACCCAGTACTTC. This sequence encodes CASSPGGVETQYF.

The rearrangement uses TRBV25-1 and TRBJ1-1; D is unresolved. Trimming removed 5 bases from V and 1 base from J, with 14 bases in between. CDR3 length: 15 amino acids. The germline V gene has CDR1 MGHDK and CDR2 SYGVNS. The CDR3 loop is CASSKKERGNTEAFF. In DNA, the CDR3 is TGTGCCAGCAGTAAAAAGGAACGGGGGAACACTGAAGCTTTCTTT.

This clonotype was seen more than once but under ten times. V usage is TRBV7-9 and J usage is TRBJ2-3; D not certain. The CDR3 contains 13 residues. V lost 7 bases, J lost 4 bases, and 12 bases lay in between. CDR1 SEHNR and CDR2 FQNEAQ come from the germline V gene (reference sequence). The CDR3 nucleotides read TGTGCCAGCATGATGACGTTCCCAGATACGCAGTATTTT. It codes for CASMMTFPDTQYF.

In this sample, this clonotype turned up a few times. V usage is TRBV5-4 and J usage is TRBJ2-1, with TRBD2 matching 12 bases. Germline CDR1 reads SGHNT; CDR2 reads YYREEE (reference sequence). CDR3 length equals 15 residues. Trimming removed 2 bases from V and 10 bases from J; junction bases left unmatched: 7. CDR3 bases: TGTGCCAGCAGCTTATCTAGCGGGGGGGGATTGGAGCAGTTCTTC. This encodes CASSLSSGGGLEQFF.

This clonotype was seen only a few times. The chain employs TRBV19 and TRBJ2-7; 7 nucleotides match TRBD2. Germline V lookup: CDR1 LNHDA, CDR2 SQIVND (reference sequence). There are 16 residues in the CDR3. With V trimmed by 6 bases and J by 2 bases, 13 bases remained unmatched. Written as DNA, the CDR3 is TGTGCCAGTAGCCTACTAGCGACGAGGTCGGCCTACGAGCAGTACTTC. This sequence encodes CASSLLATRSAYEQYF.

The chain couples TRBV28 to TRBJ2-3, with 9 bases aligning to TRBD1. Germline loops: CDR1 MDHEN, CDR2 SYDVKM. The CDR3 runs 16 residues. V was clipped by 5 bases and J by 1 base; unmatched bases: 7. The CDR3 loop reads CASSPIQGAGTDTQYF. The CDR3 bases are TGTGCCAGCAGTCCCATACAGGGGGCGGGCACAGATACGCAGTATTTT.

The chain recombines TRBV6-1 with TRBJ1-2; D possibly corresponds to TRBD1 (5 bases). CDR1 and CDR2 from the germline V gene are MNHNS and SASEGT. The CDR3 covers 15 residues. The ends were cut back, 1 base at V and 0 bases at J, with 9 bases in the middle. The CDR3 sequence is CASSEGIGANYGYTF. Here the CDR3 DNA reads TGTGCCAGCAGTGAAGGAATAGGGGCTAACTATGGCTACACCTTC.

Only a few counts were recorded for this clonotype. The chain recombines TRBV27 with TRBJ2-3; D is unresolved. CDR3 length: 13 amino acids. Trimming took off 4 bases at V and 8 bases at J, with 13 bases between the two ends. Germline V CDR1 and CDR2: MNHEY, SMNVEV (reference sequence). The CDR3: CASSSDPSGTQYF. The CDR3 region has the DNA TGTGCCAGCAGTTCAGACCCGTCGGGTACGCAGTATTTT.

This clonotype was observed a few times. V and J are TRBV10-2 and TRBJ2-1; perhaps TRBD1 as D (5 bases). The CDR3 length is 13 residues. CDR1 is WSHSY and CDR2 is SAAADI in the germline V gene. V was pared by 0 bases and J by 10 bases, with 10 bases between. CDR3 nucleotides: TGCGCCAGCAGTGAGTCGTGGGGCTACGAGCAGTTCTTC. Residues: CASSESWGYEQFF.